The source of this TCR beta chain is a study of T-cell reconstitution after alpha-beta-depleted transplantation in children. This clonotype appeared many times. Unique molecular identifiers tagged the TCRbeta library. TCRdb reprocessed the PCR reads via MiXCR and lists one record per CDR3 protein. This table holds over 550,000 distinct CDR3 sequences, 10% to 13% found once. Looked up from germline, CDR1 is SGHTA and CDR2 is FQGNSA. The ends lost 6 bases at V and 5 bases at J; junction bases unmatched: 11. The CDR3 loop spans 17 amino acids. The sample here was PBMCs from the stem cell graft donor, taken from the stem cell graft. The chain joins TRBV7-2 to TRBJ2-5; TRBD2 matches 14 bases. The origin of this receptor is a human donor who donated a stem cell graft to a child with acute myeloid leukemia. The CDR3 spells CASSQLTSGRAGETQYF. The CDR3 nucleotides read TGTGCCAGCAGTCAACTGACTAGCGGGAGGGCCGGGGAGACCCAGTACTTC. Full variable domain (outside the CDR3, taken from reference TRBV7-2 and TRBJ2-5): GAGVSQSPSNKVTEKGKDVELRCDPISGHTALYWYRQSLGQGLEFLIYFQGNSAPDKSGLPSDRFSAERTGGSVSTLTIQRTQQEDSAVYLCASSQLTSGRAGETQYFGPGTRLLVL.